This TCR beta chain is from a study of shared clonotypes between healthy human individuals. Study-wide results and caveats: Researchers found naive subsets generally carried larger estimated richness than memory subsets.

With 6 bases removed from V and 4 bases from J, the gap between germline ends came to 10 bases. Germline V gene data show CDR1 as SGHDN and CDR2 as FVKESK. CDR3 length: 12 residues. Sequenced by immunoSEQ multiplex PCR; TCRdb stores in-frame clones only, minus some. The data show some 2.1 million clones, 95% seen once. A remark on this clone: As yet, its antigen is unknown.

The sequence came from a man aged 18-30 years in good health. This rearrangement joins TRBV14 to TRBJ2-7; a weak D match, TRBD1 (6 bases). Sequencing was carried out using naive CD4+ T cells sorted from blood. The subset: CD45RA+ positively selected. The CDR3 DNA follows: TGTGCCAGCAGAAGGGGGAGTTACGAGCAGTACTTC. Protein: CASRRGSYEQYF.